These T cell receptor beta chains were read from a single sample in a study of blood T cell repertoires in COVID-19. Using immunoSEQ multiplex PCR, the repertoire was profiled, and TCRdb retains in-frame clones only, with some absent. The sample includes some 250,000 clones, roughly 86% seen only once; the top ten take less than 4%. The material sequenced was peripheral blood. Receptor source: a woman aged 25 to 45 who had recovered from COVID-19. The CDR3 runs from the conserved cysteine through the conserved F or W. D genes are given only for firm matches. Clone size is not always given. Where it is, it says once, few, many or a class for expanded clones.

clone_size d_call j_call v_call cdr3_aa cdr3_nt
. . TRBJ2-7 TRBV19 CASSVGAPYEQYF TGTGCCAGTAGTGTGGGAGCCCCCTACGAGCAGTACTTC
. TRBD1 TRBJ1-6 TRBV9 CASSVGQGRSYNSPLHF TGTGCCAGCAGCGTGGGACAGGGCCGCTCCTATAATTCACCCCTCCACTTT
once TRBD1 TRBJ2-7 TRBV28 CASSLFRGREQYF TGTGCCAGCAGTTTATTCAGGGGGAGAGAGCAGTACTTC
. TRBD2 TRBJ2-7 TRBV7-2 CASSLDLRLAGRSYEQYF TGTGCCAGCAGCTTAGATCTCCGGCTAGCGGGGAGATCCTACGAGCAGTACTTC
. TRBD2 TRBJ2-5 TRBV5-6 CASSELTSGGREETQYF TGTGCCAGCAGCGAACTGACTAGCGGGGGGAGGGAAGAGACCCAGTACTTC
. TRBD2 TRBJ2-2 TRBV5-1 CASSPSGGPVTGELFF TGCGCCAGCAGCCCTAGCGGGGGCCCCGTCACCGGGGAGCTGTTTTTT
. . TRBJ1-1 TRBV6-2/TRBV6-3 CASSYTTGSGSTVEAFF TGTGCCAGCAGTTACACGACAGGTTCGGGATCCACTGTAGAAGCTTTCTTT
. . TRBJ1-4 TRBV10-3 CAISDPESNEKLFF TGTGCCATCAGTGACCCAGAATCTAATGAAAAACTGTTTTTT
. TRBD2 TRBJ2-3 TRBV7-6 CASSLGQSGGNTDTQYF TGTGCCAGCAGCTTAGGGCAAAGCGGGGGGAACACAGATACGCAGTATTTT
. TRBD1 TRBJ1-2 TRBV5-4 CASSSGTAHYTF TGTGCCAGCAGCTCCGGGACAGCACACTACACCTTC
. . TRBJ1-4 TRBV6-1 CASSEAEKGGEKLFF TGTGCCAGCAGTGAAGCGGAGAAAGGGGGTGAAAAACTGTTTTTT
. TRBD1 TRBJ2-7 TRBV15 CATSRERQGLNYEQYF TGTGCCACCAGCAGAGAAAGACAGGGGCTCAACTACGAGCAGTACTTC
. TRBD1 TRBJ1-4 TRBV30 CAWSSGGEKLFF TGTGCCTGGAGTTCAGGGGGGGAAAAACTGTTTTTT
many TRBD1 TRBJ2-1 TRBV7-6 CASSPVRGQGSNEQFF TGTGCCAGCAGCCCTGTAAGGGGACAGGGAAGTAATGAGCAGTTCTTC
. . TRBJ2-1 TRBV15 CATSGSLQGDGFF TGTGCCACCAGCGGTAGTCTACAGGGTGACGGGTTCTTC
. . TRBJ2-3 TRBV30 CAWSESASTDTQYF TGTGCCTGGAGTGAGAGTGCTAGCACAGATACGCAGTATTTT
. . TRBJ2-1 TRBV19 CASKGVRPQEHNEQFF TGTGCCAGTAAAGGCGTGCGGCCCCAAGAACACAATGAGCAGTTCTTC
. . TRBJ2-7 TRBV2 CASNPGILVGEQYF TGTGCCAGCAACCCCGGGATCCTAGTAGGCGAGCAGTACTTC
. . TRBJ1-3 TRBV5-1 CASSLEESSGNTIYF TGCGCCAGCAGCTTGGAGGAGAGCTCTGGAAACACCATATATTTT
. . TRBJ2-4 TRBV7-2 CASSQSGVATKNIQYF TGTGCCAGCAGCCAATCGGGGGTGGCGACCAAAAACATTCAGTACTTC
. . TRBJ1-3 TRBV2 CASSELYSGNTIYF TGTGCCAGCAGTGAACTTTACTCTGGAAACACCATATATTTT
. TRBD1 TRBJ1-2 TRBV2 CASREQGASYGYTF TGTGCCAGCAGGGAACAGGGGGCCAGCTATGGCTACACCTTC
. . TRBJ1-1 TRBV5-5 CASSLGQWYEAFF TGTGCCAGCAGCTTGGGACAGTGGTATGAAGCTTTCTTT
once . TRBJ1-5 TRBV3-1/TRBV3-2 CASSQSQKANQPQHF TGTGCCAGCAGCCAATCCCAAAAAGCCAATCAGCCCCAGCATTTT
. . TRBJ2-1 TRBV9 CASSEGAYNEQFF TGTGCCAGCAGCGAGGGGGCCTACAATGAGCAGTTCTTC
. TRBD1 TRBJ2-1 TRBV14 CASSQIQGAYNEQFF TGTGCCAGCAGCCAAATACAGGGGGCTTACAATGAGCAGTTCTTC
. TRBD1 TRBJ2-2 TRBV11-3 CASSLGGQGAGELFF TGTGCCAGCAGCTTAGGTGGACAGGGGGCCGGGGAGCTGTTTTTT
. TRBD2 TRBJ2-3 TRBV7-2 CASSVAGGSTDTQYF TGTGCCAGCAGCGTAGCGGGGGGGAGCACAGATACGCAGTATTTT
. . TRBJ2-1 TRBV3-1/TRBV3-2 CASSQDYLEYNEQFF TGTGCCAGCAGCCAAGACTATTTGGAGTACAATGAGCAGTTCTTC
. TRBD1 TRBJ1-1 TRBV5-4 CASRTGTGGTEAFF TGTGCCAGCAGAACCGGGACAGGGGGCACTGAAGCTTTCTTT
once TRBD1 TRBJ2-7 TRBV5-1 CASSPGQGLYEQYF TGCGCCAGCAGCCCGGGACAGGGGTTATACGAGCAGTACTTC
. . TRBJ1-3 TRBV6-5 CASSYSTGPGNTIYF TGTGCCAGCAGTTACTCGACAGGCCCTGGAAACACCATATATTTT
. . TRBJ2-7 TRBV5-5 CASSLWDTNYEQYF TGTGCCAGCAGCTTGTGGGACACCAACTACGAGCAGTACTTC
few TRBD1 TRBJ1-6 TRBV2 CASITGQLYSPLHF TGTGCCAGCATTACGGGACAGCTTTATTCACCCCTCCACTTT
. . TRBJ1-2 TRBV19 CASSITGNNYGYTF TGTGCCAGTAGTATAACAGGGAACAACTATGGCTACACCTTC
. . TRBJ1-2 TRBV7-9 CASSPGPGYGYTF TGTGCCAGCAGCCCAGGGCCTGGGTATGGCTACACCTTC
. . TRBJ1-4 TRBV7-9 CASSHARSSYSGKLFF TGTGCCAGCAGCCATGCACGTTCGAGCTACTCGGGAAAACTGTTTTTT